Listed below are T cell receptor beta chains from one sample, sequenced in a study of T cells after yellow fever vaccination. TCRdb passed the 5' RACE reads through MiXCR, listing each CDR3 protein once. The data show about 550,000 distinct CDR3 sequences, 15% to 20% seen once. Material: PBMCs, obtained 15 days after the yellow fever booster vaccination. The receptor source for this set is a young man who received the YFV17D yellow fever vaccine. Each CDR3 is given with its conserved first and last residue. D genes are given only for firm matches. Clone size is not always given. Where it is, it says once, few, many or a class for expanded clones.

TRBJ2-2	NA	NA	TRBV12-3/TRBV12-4	CASSLWGGELFF	TGTGCCAGCAGTTTATGGGGTGGGGAGCTGTTTTTT
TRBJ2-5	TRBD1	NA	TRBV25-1	CASSLQGARGAQYF	TGTGCCAGCAGCCTACAGGGGGCAAGGGGAGCCCAGTACTTC
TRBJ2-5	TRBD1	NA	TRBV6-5	CASSSTGNLYQETQYF	TGTGCCAGCAGTTCGACAGGGAACCTGTACCAAGAGACCCAGTACTTC
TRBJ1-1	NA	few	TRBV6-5	CASSWGHLNTEAFF	TGTGCCAGCAGTTGGGGACACCTGAACACTGAAGCTTTCTTT
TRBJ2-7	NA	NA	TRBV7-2	CASSLGSGPDEQYF	TGTGCCAGCAGCTTAGGGTCAGGGCCGGACGAGCAGTACTTC
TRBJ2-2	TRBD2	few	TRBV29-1	CSVGTSGSSPGELFF	TGCAGCGTGGGGACTAGCGGGAGTTCCCCCGGGGAGCTGTTTTTT
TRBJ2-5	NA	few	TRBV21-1	CASTRDSRETQYF	TGTGCCAGCACCCGGGACAGTCGAGAGACCCAGTACTTC
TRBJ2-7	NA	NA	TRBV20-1	CSARDERAVSSYEQYF	TGCAGTGCTAGAGATGAACGGGCGGTGAGCTCCTACGAGCAGTACTTC
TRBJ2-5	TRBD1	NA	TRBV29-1	CSGKQGMNAQETQYF	TGCAGCGGAAAACAGGGGATGAATGCCCAAGAGACCCAGTACTTC
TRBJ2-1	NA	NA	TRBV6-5	CATLSRGDEQFF	TGTGCCACATTGTCAAGGGGAGATGAGCAGTTCTTC
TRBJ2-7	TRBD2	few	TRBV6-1	CATLRDPGGYEQYF	TGTGCCACCCTAAGGGATCCGGGAGGCTACGAGCAGTACTTC
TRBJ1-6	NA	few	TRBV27	CASSFVSGTYNSPLHF	TGTGCCAGCAGTTTTGTGAGTGGGACCTATAATTCACCCCTCCACTTT
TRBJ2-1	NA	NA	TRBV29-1	CSIEDGSNEQFF	TGCAGCATTGAGGACGGGAGCAATGAGCAGTTCTTC
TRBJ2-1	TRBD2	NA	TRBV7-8	CASSPLGSGLAGSNEQFF	TGTGCCAGCAGCCCCTTAGGTAGCGGACTAGCGGGCTCTAATGAGCAGTTCTTC
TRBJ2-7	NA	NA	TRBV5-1	CASSLVARDYEQYF	TGCGCCAGCAGCTTGGTTGCGCGGGACTACGAGCAGTACTTC
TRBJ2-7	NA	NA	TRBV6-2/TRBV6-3	CASSYSDINEQYF	TGTGCCAGCAGTTACTCGGACATCAACGAGCAGTACTTC
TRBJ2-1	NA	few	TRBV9	CASSPGGPSYNEQFF	TGTGCCAGCAGCCCCGGGGGCCCCTCCTACAATGAGCAGTTCTTC
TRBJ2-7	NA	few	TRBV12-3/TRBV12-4	CASSRSRASYEQYF	TGTGCCAGCAGCCGTTCCAGGGCTTCCTACGAGCAGTACTTC
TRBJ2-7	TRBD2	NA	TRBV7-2	CASSRGGTSGYEQYF	TGTGCCAGCAGCCGAGGCGGGACTAGCGGCTACGAGCAGTACTTC
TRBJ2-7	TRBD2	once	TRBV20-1	CSARDKAGPYEQYF	TGCAGTGCTAGAGATAAAGCGGGGCCCTACGAGCAGTACTTC
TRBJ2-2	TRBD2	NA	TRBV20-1	CSARDRLAGNTGELFF	TGCAGTGCTAGAGATAGGCTAGCGGGAAACACCGGGGAGCTGTTTTTT
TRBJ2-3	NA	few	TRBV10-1	CASSESASGTDTQYF	TGCGCCAGCAGTGAAAGCGCTAGCGGCACAGATACGCAGTATTTT
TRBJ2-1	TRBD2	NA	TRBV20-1	CSARGVAGRNEQFF	TGCAGTGCTAGAGGCGTAGCGGGAAGGAATGAGCAGTTCTTC
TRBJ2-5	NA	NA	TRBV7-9	CASSLVGVVTQYF	TGTGCCAGCAGCTTAGTAGGGGTGGTGACCCAGTACTTC
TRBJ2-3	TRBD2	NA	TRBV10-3	CAINEVAGGYQDTQYF	TGTGCCATCAACGAAGTAGCGGGAGGGTACCAAGATACGCAGTATTTT
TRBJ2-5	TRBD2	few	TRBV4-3	CASSQDSGRARETQYF	TGCGCCAGCAGCCAAGATAGCGGGAGGGCCAGAGAGACCCAGTACTTC
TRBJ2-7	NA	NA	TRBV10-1	CASSAGASYEQYF	TGCGCCAGTTCAGCGGGCGCCTCCTACGAGCAGTACTTC
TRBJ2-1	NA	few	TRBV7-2	CATSSSSINEQFF	TGTGCCACCAGTAGTTCGTCTATCAATGAGCAGTTCTTC